The clone carrying this T cell receptor beta chain was seen a handful of times. Its target is unknown. This CDR3 contains 12 residues. V was pared by 1 base and J by 3 bases, with 7 bases between. Germline V gene lookup returns CDR1 DFQATT and CDR2 SNEGSKA (reference sequence). The data originate from a study of neurological immune-mediated disorders. Study-level background: Disease course was recorded as relapsing-remitting for some 31 and secondary progressive for about 8.5% of the roughly 35 multiple sclerosis patients. Notes on the study in general: With the multiple sclerosis repertoire cluster, neither clinical nor MRI features showed any association. In HTLV-1-associated myelopathy, TCR clonal expansion was greatest, whereas multiple sclerosis had the least, falling below healthy controls.

TCRdb itself ran the 5' RACE reads through MiXCR, one entry per CDR3 protein. The sample carries under 70,000 distinct CDR3 sequences, approximately 5.2% recorded once. This clonotype was sampled from a woman in her twenties or thirties with multiple sclerosis. The chain uses TRBV20-1 and TRBJ2-7, with D unclear. The specimen was PBMCs. The CDR3 here is CSARAPDYEQYF. The CDR3 DNA reads TGCAGTGCTAGAGCGCCTGACTACGAGCAGTACTTC.